The 25 T cell receptor beta chains given below trace back to one sample, sequenced in a study of patients and donors after allogeneic stem cell transplantation. Each CDR3 protein is one row after TCRdb ran MiXCR on the RT-PCR reads. The repertoire holds some 880,000 distinct CDR3 sequences, about a sixth seen once, with roughly 6% in the top ten. Sequenced input: blood, either unsorted or a sorted T cell fraction (not recorded which). The receptors derive from a human donor who was either an allogeneic HSCT recipient or a stem cell or donor lymphocyte infusion donor (not recorded which). It is not recorded whose cells these are; they may come from a transplant donor.

This clonotype turned up a few times. A read error may account for a junction end that differs from germline. The CDR3 coding sequence is TGTGCTAGCAGCTTAGGGGGACTAGTCGGGGACACCGGGGAGCTGTTTTTT. It encodes CASSLGGLVGDTGELFF. V usage is TRBV7-7 and J usage is TRBJ2-2; 8 nucleotides match TRBD2. There are 17 residues in the CDR3. CDR1 is SSHAT, CDR2 FNYEAQ, per germline (reference sequence).

This chain links TRBV12-3 or TRBV12-4 with TRBJ2-1, with 9 bases identical to TRBD1. The CDR3 runs 15 residues. V was clipped by 3 bases and J by 5 bases; unmatched bases: 5. Here the CDR3 reads CASSFFRDRDNEQFF. The CDR3, as DNA: TGTGCCAGCAGTTTTTTCCGGGACAGGGACAATGAGCAGTTCTTC.

The J gene is TRBJ1-4, the V gene TRBV25-1; D unresolved. The V gene's germline CDR1 is MGHDK and CDR2 SYGVNS. Between the trimmed V and J ends, which lost 4 bases and 7 bases, there was a span of 10 bases. There are 13 residues in the CDR3. Here the CDR3 reads CASSARTAEKLFF. In nucleotides, the CDR3 is TGTGCCAGCAGTGCCCGGACGGCTGAAAAACTGTTTTTT.

This clonotype has at least ten counts. J is TRBJ2-3 and V is TRBV10-3; the D gene is possibly TRBD2 (5 bases). The CDR3 is made up of 16 amino acids. CDR1 and CDR2 (germline): ENHRY, SYGVKD. V lost 10 bases and J lost 4, with 24 bases in between. In DNA, the CDR3 is TGTGCCACCCAAGTTAGAAGCGGAAGGTGGGCAGATACGCAGTATTTT. It codes for CATQVRSGRWADTQYF.

The V gene is TRBV7-2, the J gene TRBJ1-2; 8 nucleotides align to TRBD1. This CDR3 has 15 amino acids. V shed 1 base, J shed 3 bases, and the junction held 4 bases outside the gene matches. The germline V gene has CDR1 SGHTA and CDR2 FQGNSA. Written as DNA, the CDR3 is TGTGCCAGCAGCTTAGGTGTGACAGGGGACTATGGCTACACCTTC. Its translation is CASSLGVTGDYGYTF.

The CDR3 region is CASSVVGGLAVNTDTQYF. Here the CDR3 DNA reads TGTGCCAGCAGCGTAGTTGGGGGACTAGCGGTAAACACAGATACGCAGTATTTT. The chain combines TRBV9 with TRBJ2-3; 11 positions match TRBD2. The CDR3 is 18 residues long. Losses at the gene ends were 0 bases for V and 2 bases for J; bases not matched to a gene: 8. Germline V gene lookup returns CDR1 SGDLS and CDR2 YYNGEE. Supplemented by reference TRBV9 and TRBJ2-3, the full variable domain reads DSGVTQTPKHLITATGQRVTLRCSPRSGDLSVYWYQQSLDQGLQFLIQYYNGEERAKGNILERFSAQQFPDLHSELNLSSLELGDSALYFCASSVVGGLAVNTDTQYFGPGTRLTVL.

This chain uses TRBV7-9 with TRBJ2-7; no reliable D call. This CDR3 comprises 11 residues. The germline CDR1 and CDR2 sequences are SEHNR and FQNEAQ (reference sequence). Trimming cost V 3 bases and J 6 bases, with 6 bases left between them. CDR3 sequence (DNA): TGTGCCAGCAGCTTCGGCCCCGAGCAGTACTTC. It translates to CASSFGPEQYF.

V is TRBV19 and J is TRBJ2-1, with 13 bases fitting TRBD2. The CDR3 spans 16 residues. Germline V gene sequence: CDR1 LNHDA, CDR2 SQIVND (reference sequence). With 7 bases clipped from V and 5 bases from J, the junction kept 8 bases outside the gene matches. CDR3 residues: CASNFAGLAGDNEQFF. CDR3 bases: TGTGCCAGTAATTTTGCAGGACTAGCGGGAGACAATGAGCAGTTCTTC.

There are many counts of this clonotype. This chain uses TRBV12-3 or TRBV12-4 with TRBJ2-1; TRBD1 matches at 7 bases. This CDR3 has 15 residues. Trimming cost V 6 bases and J 2 bases; bases outside gene matches: 7. CDR3 in DNA: TGTGCCAGCAGCCCCGACAGGGAGACCTACAATGAGCAGTTCTTC. Protein sequence: CASSPDRETYNEQFF.

The gene calls are TRBV10-3 and TRBJ1-2, with 9 positions matching TRBD1. Per the germline V gene, CDR1 is ENHRY and CDR2 is SYGVKD. The CDR3 length is 14 residues. With 2 bases clipped from V and 7 bases from J, the junction kept 5 bases outside the gene matches. The CDR3, as DNA: TGTGCCATCAGTGAGAGGACAGGGGTTGGTGGCTACACCTTC. It specifies CAISERTGVGGYTF.

This clonotype was observed a handful of times. This chain uses TRBV5-6 with TRBJ2-7, with D unresolved. CDR1 and CDR2 (germline): SGHDT, YYEEEE. V was clipped by 3 bases and J by 3 bases, with 13 bases between them. The CDR3 spans 14 residues. CDR3 sequence (DNA): TGTGCCAGCAGCTCCCTACATTCAAACTACGAGCAGTACTTC. Its translation is CASSSLHSNYEQYF.

The chain joins TRBV12-3 or TRBV12-4 to TRBJ1-3; D remains ambiguous. The CDR3 consists of 16 residues. Trimming took off 3 bases at V and 0 bases at J, with 12 bases between the two ends. In DNA form, the CDR3 reads TGTGCCAGCAGTTTGGATCTCGGTAGCTCTGGAAACACCATATATTTT. Its translation: CASSLDLGSSGNTIYF.

The J gene is TRBJ1-5, the V gene TRBV5-5; TRBD1 might be the D (5 bases). CDR3 size: 16 residues. Trimming pared 4 bases from V and 5 bases from J, leaving 19 bases between. Germline V gene data show CDR1 as SGHKS and CDR2 as YYEKEE (reference sequence). CDR3 bases: TGTGCCAGCAGCCCTAGGGCAGGGCTGAGCGATCAGCCCCAGCATTTT. Its translation: CASSPRAGLSDQPQHF.

This clonotype was detected only once. This rearrangement joins TRBV7-9 to TRBJ1-1; D remains unclear. Germline CDR1 is SEHNR and CDR2 is FQNEAQ (reference sequence). The CDR3 consists of 14 residues. V was trimmed by 1 base and J by 2 bases, leaving 8 bases between them. The CDR3, as DNA: TGTGCCAGCAGCTTAGAAGTGGTTAACACTGAAGCTTTCTTT. Residues: CASSLEVVNTEAFF.

This sequence joins TRBV6-1 and TRBJ2-1; 7 nucleotides line up with TRBD2. This CDR3 contains 15 residues. Germline trimming cut 8 bases from V and 0 bases from J; bases unmatched to any gene: 7. Germline-derived CDR1 and CDR2 are MNHNS and SASEGT. CDR3 nucleotides: TGTGCCAGCGGGAGGGGACCGAGCTCCTACAATGAGCAGTTCTTC. Translation gives CASGRGPSSYNEQFF.

The table lists this clonotype with many counts. The rearrangement links TRBV12-3 or TRBV12-4 to TRBJ2-2; possible D gene TRBD1, 6 bases. V was clipped by 0 bases and J by 3 bases, with 8 bases between them. This CDR3 comprises 15 residues. The CDR3 loop is CASSLATGYTGELFF. The CDR3 nucleotides are TGTGCCAGCAGTTTAGCGACAGGCTACACCGGGGAGCTGTTTTTT.

This clonotype was observed a few times. This chain joins TRBV3-1 and TRBJ2-7; possibly TRBD1 or TRBD2 for D (6 bases each). The germline CDR1 and CDR2 sequences are LGHDT and YNNKEL (reference sequence). The CDR3 extends over 16 amino acids. The ends were cut back, 0 bases at V and 4 bases at J, with 16 bases in the middle. The CDR3 DNA is TGTGCCAGCAGCCAAGACAACGGGGGCCCCGGGTACGAGCAGTACTTC. It yields the protein CASSQDNGGPGYEQYF.

This clonotype occurred many times. V and J are TRBV4-3 and TRBJ2-1; D is possibly TRBD2 (5 bases). V lost 1 base, J lost 1 base, and 11 bases lay in between. The CDR3 totals 16 residues. Germline loops: CDR1 LGHNA, CDR2 YSLEER. The CDR3 spells CASSQGGSGSYNEQFF. In DNA, the CDR3 is TGCGCCAGCAGCCAAGGCGGCTCGGGGTCCTACAATGAGCAGTTCTTC.

This clonotype has just a few counts. This rearrangement joins TRBV7-2 to TRBJ1-2, with a tentative D call TRBD1 (5 bases). CDR3 length: 15 amino acids. V was cut by 4 bases and J by 4 bases, with 16 bases left in between. The germline gives CDR1 SGHTA, CDR2 FQGNSA. The DNA for the CDR3 is TGTGCCAGCAGCTCACACCTGACAGTGTCCTATGGCTACACCTTC. This sequence encodes CASSSHLTVSYGYTF.

In this sample, this clonotype turned up a few times. V gene TRBV18 combines with J gene TRBJ1-5; D is ambiguous. This CDR3 contains 15 residues. Germline V lookup: CDR1 KGHSH, CDR2 LQKENI. The germline V and J ends were trimmed by 3 bases and 0 bases, with 9 bases remaining between them. The CDR3 protein is CASSPDGSSNQPQHF. CDR3 coding DNA: TGTGCCAGCTCACCGGACGGGTCTAGCAATCAGCCCCAGCATTTT.

Only a few counts were recorded for this clonotype. The rearrangement joins TRBV12-3 or TRBV12-4 to TRBJ2-5; 10 bases align to TRBD2. The CDR3 is 16 amino acids. J was trimmed by 3 bases and V by 3 bases; bases with no gene match: 7. This chain's CDR3 is CASSLWLAGAKETQYF. CDR3 nucleotide sequence: TGTGCCAGCAGTTTGTGGCTAGCGGGGGCAAAAGAGACCCAGTACTTC.

This clonotype was counted only a few times. The rearrangement joins TRBV25-1 to TRBJ1-4; maybe TRBD1 (5 bases). The V and J ends lost 3 bases and 7 bases respectively, with 12 bases between them. Germline CDR1 reads MGHDK; CDR2 reads SYGVNS. CDR3 length: 14 amino acids. The DNA of the CDR3 is TGTGCCAGCAGTGACCCCAGGGTCGGTGAAAAACTGTTTTTT. The encoded protein is CASSDPRVGEKLFF.

This clonotype was observed a handful of times. The chain employs TRBV12-3 or TRBV12-4 and TRBJ2-7; 11 bases fit TRBD2. The J segment lost 6 bases and the V segment lost 8 bases, leaving 18 bases of the junction unmatched. The CDR3 spans 17 residues. The chain's CDR3 is CASCRDTGLAGTIEQYF. The CDR3 bases are TGTGCCAGCTGTAGGGACACCGGACTAGCGGGCACTATCGAGCAGTACTTC.

The chain uses TRBV6-1 and TRBJ2-3, with TRBD2 matching over 8 bases. CDR3 length: 14 residues. CDR1 and CDR2 from the germline V gene are MNHNS and SASEGT. The V and J ends lost 4 bases and 6 bases, in that order; junction bases with no gene match: 6. The DNA for the CDR3 is TGTGCCAGCAGTGCCCCGGGGGGGTCGGATACGCAGTATTTT. Translated, it gives CASSAPGGSDTQYF.

There are a few counts of this clonotype. The genes are TRBV4-2 and TRBJ1-2; 8 bases line up with TRBD1. Germline CDR1 LGHNA, CDR2 YNFKEQ. Trimming removed 2 bases from V and 8 bases from J; junction bases left unmatched: 7. This CDR3 spans 14 amino acids. The CDR3 DNA follows: TGTGCCAGCAGCCAATCAGGGGGCGTAGTGGGCTACACCTTC. It codes for CASSQSGGVVGYTF.